This T cell receptor (beta chain) emerged from a study of T cell repertoires in cytomegalovirus infection. TCRdb re-called the reads through MiXCR, storing one row per CDR3 protein. Of 65,000 to 90,000 distinct CDR3 sequences listed, just under 4% were seen once; the top ten hold about 22%. Per germline, CDR1 SGHTA and CDR2 FQGTGA. The CDR3 is made up of 14 amino acids. Note on this clonotype: A much bigger clone sits one base away, suggesting this may be a read error.

The rearrangement joins TRBV7-3 to TRBJ1-1; D gene uncertain. The receptor was isolated from a human donor in good health (CMV status not recorded). Some clones in this sample may be carry-over from other donors' samples. The specimen was PBMCs. The CDR3, as DNA: TGTACCAGCAGCTTAACGGGAGGGAACACTGAAGCTTTCTTT. Protein: CTSSLTGGNTEAFF. The full variable domain, with the rest looked up from reference TRBV7-3 and TRBJ1-1, is GAGVSQTPSNKVTEKGKYVELRCDPISGHTALYWYRQSLGQGPEFLIYFQGTGAADDSGLPNDRFFAVRPEGSVSTLKIQRTERGDSAVYLCTSSLTGGNTEAFFGQGTRLTVV.